Reported below is one T cell receptor beta chain. Antigen: not known. The sample comes from a study of siplizumab effects on memory and regulatory T cells. Study findings and constraints: Proliferating siplizumab-culture Treg suppressive function went unconfirmed.

The CDR3 extends over 14 amino acids. Germline V lookup: CDR1 SGDLS, CDR2 YYNGEE. V gave up 6 bases and J gave up 0 bases, with 10 bases separating them. Around 10^5 TCR templates per sample were assayed. Clones were read by immunoSEQ multiplex PCR, and TCRdb kept only the in-frame ones, dropping some. Counted here are more than 70,000 clones, 95% occurring once; the ten biggest clones make up about a fifth. The receptor was derived from a human donor in good health. The chain couples TRBV9 to TRBJ2-1; TRBD2 might be the D (6 bases). The sequencing input was CD8+ T cells sorted from blood. In DNA form, the CDR3 reads TGTGCCAGCACCCCCGGGAGCTCCTACAATGAGCAGTTCTTC. Amino acid sequence: CASTPGSSYNEQFF.